This paragraph covers one T cell receptor (beta chain) sequence. Its antigen is currently unknown. A sample-barcoded 5' primer and a J-beta primer mix were used in a second PCR of roughly 7 to 11 cycles. Each cDNA molecule was tagged by a template-switch adaptor that had 12 random nucleotides. TCRdb independently ran MiXCR on the 5' RACE reads; one entry per CDR3 protein. Of around 1,100,000 distinct CDR3 sequences in the sample, under 40% were seen once. CDR3 length equals 14 residues. Germline V gives CDR1 MNHEY, CDR2 SMNVEV (reference sequence). The record originates from a study of blood T cells in healthy people across ages. Study-level results: Naive T cell percentage by flow cytometry tracked strongly with beta diversity. Estimates drawn from one million T cells were deemed to understate diversity.

The V and J genes are TRBV27 and TRBJ1-5; D is perhaps TRBD1 or TRBD2 (5 bases each). TRBJ2-3 explains the end of the DNA better; the J call may be wrong. The sequence was collected from a man between 18 and 29 years old in good health. Sequencing was carried out using blood. In nucleotides, the CDR3 is TGTGCCAGCAGGGATGGGGGTCTCAATCAGCCCCAGTATTTT. Protein product: CASRDGGLNQPQYF.